The 18 T cell receptor beta chains below were found in one sample sequenced in a study of identical twins. In TCRdb, the 5' RACE reads were re-called with MiXCR into one record per CDR3 protein. The sample yields 450,000 to 650,000 distinct CDR3 sequences, 13% to 15% seen once. Another study also made use of these data, one on yellow fever vaccine responses in identical twins.

Sequencing used CD4+ T cells sorted from blood. These receptor sequences come from a woman between 18 and 29 years old in good health.

This clonotype was detected only a few times. The V call is TRBV28, the J call TRBJ2-7, with 10 nucleotides matching TRBD2. V shed 7 bases and J 5 bases; nucleotides not matched to a gene: 11. CDR3 size: 15 residues. Germline V gene sequence: CDR1 MDHEN, CDR2 SYDVKM. Here the CDR3 DNA reads TGTGCCAGCAACATTATCAGCGGGAGGGCCAACGAGCAGTACTTC. Its translation is CASNIISGRANEQYF.

This clonotype was counted between two and nine times. V usage is TRBV7-9 and J usage is TRBJ2-5; TRBD2 agrees at 8 bases. Germline V gene data show CDR1 as SEHNR and CDR2 as FQNEAQ (reference sequence). J gave up 4 bases and V 3 bases, and 7 bases lay outside the gene matches. This CDR3 has 15 amino acids. The CDR3: CASSLDGRVGETQYF. For the CDR3, the DNA is TGTGCCAGCAGCTTGGACGGGAGGGTCGGAGAGACCCAGTACTTC.

This clonotype was seen a few times. V is TRBV28 and J is TRBJ2-5; D ambiguous. Germline CDR1 reads MDHEN; CDR2 reads SYDVKM. V shed 4 bases and J shed 1 base, with 10 bases lying between them. The CDR3 sequence is 14 residues long. This chain's CDR3 is CASSYSDFQETQYF. CDR3 nucleotide sequence: TGTGCCAGCAGTTACTCAGACTTCCAAGAGACCCAGTACTTC.

This chain joins TRBV20-1 and TRBJ2-7; tentatively, D is TRBD2 (5 bases). Germline V gives CDR1 DFQATT, CDR2 SNEGSKA (reference sequence). This CDR3 has 14 residues. Deletions cut 4 bases from V and 0 bases from J, with 13 bases between. CDR3 residues: CSAKGRESSYEQYF. The CDR3, as DNA: TGCAGTGCTAAGGGTCGGGAAAGCTCCTACGAGCAGTACTTC.

The J gene is TRBJ2-7, the V gene TRBV20-1, with D possibly matching TRBD1 (5 bases). This CDR3 is 14 amino acids long. The germline CDR1 and CDR2 sequences are DFQATT and SNEGSKA (reference sequence). V was clipped by 3 bases and J by 10 bases, with 22 bases between them. CDR3 sequence (DNA): TGCAGTGCTAGGGAGCCCGACAGAGAATCGGGTCAGTACTTC. This gives the protein CSAREPDRESGQYF.

The V call is TRBV21-1, the J call TRBJ2-5. TRBV21-1 is an annotated pseudogene. This CDR3 has 15 residues. The CDR3 here is CASSKAGRPQETQYF. CDR3 coding DNA: TGTGCCAGCAGCAAAGCGGGAAGACCTCAAGAGACCCAGTACTTC.

This chain connects TRBV14 to TRBJ2-2, with 9 bases that match TRBD2. CDR3 size: 16 residues. V was pared by 1 base and J by 6 bases, with 6 bases of the junction left unmatched. CDR1 SGHDN and CDR2 FVKESK come from the germline V gene. This CDR3 reads CASSQGGSGSAGELFF. The CDR3 region has the DNA TGTGCCAGCAGCCAAGGAGGTAGCGGGAGCGCCGGGGAGCTGTTTTTT.

The rearrangement joins TRBV5-5 to TRBJ2-1, with D maybe TRBD2 (6 bases). From germline, CDR1 is SGHKS and CDR2 YYEKEE (reference sequence). V was cut by 5 bases and J by 6 bases, with 15 bases left in between. The CDR3 sequence is 14 residues long. The CDR3: CASSFGGTGNEQFF. The CDR3 DNA reads as TGTGCCAGCAGTTTTGGAGGGACTGGCAATGAGCAGTTCTTC.

This clonotype was seen a few times. The V gene is TRBV9, the J gene TRBJ2-1, with TRBD2 identical over 8 bases. CDR3 size: 16 residues. V trimming: 5 bases; J trimming: 5 bases; junction bases outside the gene matches: 12. Germline loops: CDR1 SGDLS, CDR2 YYNGEE. CDR3 residues: CASSRVGLAGNNEQFF. In DNA, the CDR3 is TGTGCCAGCAGTAGAGTGGGGCTAGCGGGTAACAATGAGCAGTTCTTC.

This rearrangement joins TRBV25-1 to TRBJ2-3; 7 bases match TRBD2. The CDR3 sequence is 14 residues long. Per the germline V gene, CDR1 is MGHDK and CDR2 is SYGVNS. The V gene end was trimmed by 4 bases and the J gene end by 5 bases; junction bases not matched to a gene: 6. The CDR3 loop is CASSVGLVRDTQYF. As DNA, the CDR3 is TGTGCCAGCAGTGTTGGACTAGTCCGAGATACGCAGTATTTT.

The chain has TRBV7-6 and TRBJ1-1, with TRBD1 identical over 7 bases. This CDR3 is 16 amino acids long. Germline loops: CDR1 SGHVS, CDR2 FNYEAQ. Trimming removed 2 bases from V and 2 bases from J; junction bases left unmatched: 8. CDR3 residues: CASSLLAGGTNTEAFF. The CDR3 nucleotides read TGTGCCAGCAGCTTACTGGCAGGGGGAACAAACACTGAAGCTTTCTTT.

The chain has TRBV24-1 and TRBJ2-2, with 7 bases aligning to TRBD2. CDR1 is KGHDR, CDR2 SFDVKD, per germline. The J segment lost 3 bases and the V segment lost 0 bases, leaving 6 bases of the junction unmatched. This CDR3 has 17 residues. In nucleotides, the CDR3 is TGTGCCACCAGTGATTTGCCGGGGAGGGCCTACACCGGGGAGCTGTTTTTT. Protein product: CATSDLPGRAYTGELFF.

This clonotype has just a few counts. The gene calls are TRBV20-1 and TRBJ1-4; D is uncertain. Trimming stripped 0 bases from V and 3 bases from J, with 8 bases between. The CDR3 length is 14 residues. CDR1 is DFQATT and CDR2 is SNEGSKA in the germline V gene (reference sequence). The CDR3, as DNA: TGCAGTGCTAGAGAAAGTACGGCTAATGAAAAACTGTTTTTT. This encodes CSARESTANEKLFF.

This clonotype was counted only a few times. The chain recombines TRBV11-2 with TRBJ2-1; D unclear. The CDR3 runs 12 residues. Germline V gene lookup returns CDR1 SGHAT and CDR2 FQNNGV. V lost 5 bases and J lost 7, with 9 bases in between. The CDR3 here is CASSPVWNEQFF. CDR3 nucleotides: TGTGCCAGCAGCCCCGTTTGGAATGAGCAGTTCTTC.

V usage is TRBV4-2 and J usage is TRBJ1-1; tentative D call: TRBD1 (6 bases). The V and J ends lost 4 bases and 1 base respectively, with 13 bases between them. Germline CDR1 reads LGHNA; CDR2 reads YNFKEQ. The CDR3 contains 15 residues. The DNA of the CDR3 is TGTGCCAGCAGCCGGAACAGGGACCCGAACACTGAAGCTTTCTTT. Its translation: CASSRNRDPNTEAFF.

This clonotype showed up many times. The rearrangement uses TRBV12-3 or TRBV12-4 and TRBJ1-1; no firm D call. The CDR3 length is 15 residues. The V end was cut by 7 bases, the J end by 1 base, with 16 bases between. In nucleotides, the CDR3 is TGTGCCAGCACCGCCCCTTGGGGAAAGAACACTGAAGCTTTCTTT. Amino acid sequence: CASTAPWGKNTEAFF.

The chain joins TRBV11-2 to TRBJ2-3; 8 bases map to TRBD2. V was pared by 5 bases and J by 5 bases, with 9 bases of the junction left unmatched. CDR1 SGHAT and CDR2 FQNNGV come from the germline V gene. The CDR3 length is 15 residues. The CDR3 spells CASSQTWAGGDTQYF. The CDR3 nucleotides are TGTGCCAGCAGCCAAACTTGGGCGGGAGGAGATACGCAGTATTTT.

J is TRBJ2-1 and V is TRBV29-1; perhaps TRBD1 as D (6 bases). Trimming took off 7 bases at V and 1 base at J, with 14 bases between the two ends. From germline, CDR1 is SQVTM and CDR2 ANQGSEA. The CDR3 has 14 residues. The CDR3 protein is CSGRQQGSYNEQFF. CDR3 nucleotides: TGCAGCGGGCGCCAACAGGGATCCTACAATGAGCAGTTCTTC.